The sequence of this T cell receptor beta chain was determined in a study of post-analysis software for immune sequencing data. Findings and caveats of the study: People with multiple sclerosis had a significantly lower normalized Chao1 diversity than controls did. About five TRBV segments, including TRBV5-6, TRBV5-1 and TRBV20-1, were more frequent in patients than controls. By F measure, samples from a shared preparation batch strongly co-clustered.

CDR1 is WNHNN, CDR2 SYGVQD, per germline (reference sequence). This CDR3 has 13 residues. Trimming pared 4 bases from V and 2 bases from J, leaving 9 bases between. This clonotype has ten or more counts. Its specificity is unknown. The TCR beta cDNA libraries carried unique molecular identifiers. One entry per CDR3 protein results from TCRdb running MiXCR on the PCR reads. The sample has 500,000 to 600,000 distinct CDR3 sequences; around 47% are singletons. V and J are TRBV10-1 and TRBJ2-7; perhaps TRBD2 as D (6 bases). Material: blood. The clonotype comes from a girl aged 5-17 years with multiple sclerosis. CDR3: CASSGGLTYEQYF. The DNA of the CDR3 is TGCGCCAGCAGTGGGGGACTGACCTACGAGCAGTACTTC.